The next 3 T cell receptor beta chains were all read from a single sample in a study of blood T cell repertoires in COVID-19. Measured with immunoSEQ multiplex PCR; TCRdb has only the in-frame clones, and not every one. Of fewer than 450,000 clones in the sample, around 88% are singletons; the top ten hold around 12%. The sequencing input was peripheral blood. These receptor sequences come from a woman in her 50s with COVID-19, enrolled during active disease.

The rearrangement uses TRBV15 and TRBJ2-1; 11 bases are a match to TRBD2. In germline, CDR1 is LNHNV, CDR2 YYDKDF (reference sequence). Trimming removed 2 bases from V and 8 bases from J; junction bases left unmatched: 5. There are 15 residues in the CDR3. For the CDR3, the DNA is TGTGCCACCAGCAGATCGGGACTAGCGGAGGATGAGCAGTTCTTC. Amino acid sequence: CATSRSGLAEDEQFF.

V gene TRBV6-1 combines with J gene TRBJ1-6; possible D gene TRBD1, 6 bases. Trimming took 2 bases from V and 8 from J, leaving 10 bases between them. CDR3 length: 14 amino acids. Germline CDR1 MNHNS, CDR2 SASEGT. CDR3 nucleotides: TGTGCCAGCAGTGAAACAGGGATCGATTCACCCCTCCACTTT. Translating it yields CASSETGIDSPLHF.

The J gene is TRBJ1-2, the V gene TRBV6-5; D remains ambiguous. The germline gives CDR1 MNHEY, CDR2 SVGAGI. V was trimmed by 5 bases and J by 6 bases, leaving 13 bases between them. CDR3 size: 13 residues. CDR3 residues: CASSLSVRDGYTF. The CDR3 region has the DNA TGTGCCAGCAGTCTCAGCGTACGGGATGGCTACACCTTC.